One sample yielded the 18 T cell receptor beta chains listed below, sequenced in a study of T cells in Graves' hyperthyroidism and ophthalmopathy. The CDR3 regions of TCR beta were amplified from RNA transcripts. The primer set for the first-round RT-PCR of the TCR CDR3 was HTBI. Via MiXCR, TCRdb re-called the multiplex PCR reads, giving one row per CDR3 protein. This table holds fewer than 750,000 distinct CDR3 sequences, about 14% found once. Sequenced material: blood. These receptors all stem from a woman aged 45-60 years with Graves' ophthalmopathy.

V gene TRBV4-1 combines with J gene TRBJ1-5; D is unresolved. The length of the CDR3 is 18 residues. The germline V and J ends were trimmed by 1 base and 0 bases, with 16 bases remaining between them. The germline gives CDR1 MGHRA, CDR2 YSYEKL. CDR3 loop: CASSQGYLGVHSNQPQHF. The CDR3 DNA sequence: TGCGCCAGCAGCCAAGGTTATTTGGGCGTTCATAGCAATCAGCCCCAGCATTTT.

The chain joins TRBV7-9 to TRBJ2-1, with D possibly matching TRBD2 (6 bases). This CDR3 is 15 amino acids long. CDR1 SEHNR and CDR2 FQNEAQ come from the germline V gene (reference sequence). Trimming shortened V by 5 bases and J by 6 bases, and 17 bases separated the two germline ends. The CDR3 DNA follows: TGTGCCAGCAGCCCCCGGAGGGGTTTTGGCAATGAGCAGTTCTTC. This encodes CASSPRRGFGNEQFF.

This clonotype has at least ten counts. CDR3 sequence reads: CASIGGHGYGYTF. CDR3 nucleotide sequence: TGTGCCAGCATTGGGGGGCATGGCTATGGCTACACCTTC. This sequence joins TRBV6-1 and TRBJ1-2, with a tentative D call TRBD1 (6 bases). Germline V gives CDR1 MNHNS, CDR2 SASEGT. Trimming took 7 bases from V and 4 from J, leaving 13 bases between them. The CDR3 has 13 amino acids.

This clonotype was counted many times. The chain employs TRBV4-3 and TRBJ1-2; D ambiguous. From germline, CDR1 is LGHNA and CDR2 YSLEER. With 0 bases removed from V and 1 base from J, the gap between germline ends came to 6 bases. The CDR3 consists of 14 residues. The CDR3 DNA sequence: TGCGCCAGCAGCCAAGACACGGTTAACTATGGCTACACCTTC. Translation: CASSQDTVNYGYTF.

As to this clonotype: A much larger clonotype is one base distant, so this may be a read error. The rearrangement links TRBV3-2 to TRBJ2-3. TRBV3-2 is given as a pseudogene. CDR3 size: 20 residues. CDR3 region: CASSQDCGGRREVGADTQYF. The DNA of the CDR3 is TGTGCCAGCAGCCAAGATTGTGGCGGCCGAAGGGAAGTCGGGGCAGATACGCAGTATTTT.

This clonotype has more than one count but fewer than ten. This rearrangement joins TRBV12-3 or TRBV12-4 to TRBJ1-1, with D uncertain. The V end was cut by 5 bases, the J end by 2 bases, with 15 bases between. This CDR3 has 15 residues. The CDR3 reads CASSPRRSVNTEAFF. In DNA, the CDR3 is TGTGCCAGCAGTCCGAGACGGTCCGTAAACACTGAAGCTTTCTTT.

The rearrangement uses TRBV5-6 and TRBJ2-2, with D perhaps matching TRBD2 (5 bases). Deletions cut 4 bases from V and 6 bases from J, with 13 bases between. The CDR3 is 14 amino acids. CDR1 SGHDT and CDR2 YYEEEE come from the germline V gene. This CDR3 reads CASSPQLVAGELFF. The CDR3 bases are TGTGCCAGCAGCCCCCAACTAGTCGCCGGGGAGCTGTTTTTT.

This clonotype has a count of ten or more. The chain uses TRBV29-1 and TRBJ1-2; 11 bases are shared with TRBD1. Germline trimming cut 5 bases from V and 5 bases from J; bases unmatched to any gene: 7. This CDR3 is built from 14 residues. Per germline, CDR1 SQVTM and CDR2 ANQGSEA. The CDR3 DNA follows: TGCAGCGTTTCGGGACAGGGGGTTTCTTATGGCTACACCTTC. Protein product: CSVSGQGVSYGYTF.

This clonotype was picked up many times. The V call is TRBV29-1, the J call TRBJ1-1, with D perhaps TRBD1 (6 bases). The CDR3 is 13 amino acids. CDR1 and CDR2 (germline): SQVTM, ANQGSEA. The V gene lost 7 bases and the J gene lost 0 bases, with 12 bases spanning the gap. CDR3 protein: CSGTGHLNTEAFF. The CDR3 DNA is TGCAGCGGGACGGGACACCTGAACACTGAAGCTTTCTTT.

This clonotype was detected only a few times. The chain is built from TRBV5-1 and TRBJ2-5, with D perhaps matching TRBD1 (6 bases). Germline V gene lookup returns CDR1 SGHRS and CDR2 YFSETQ. The CDR3 covers 13 residues. V gave up 5 bases and J gave up 5 bases, with 13 bases separating them. The CDR3 sequence is CASRFTGSETQYF. In nucleotides, the CDR3 is TGCGCCAGCAGGTTTACAGGGTCCGAGACCCAGTACTTC. The full variable domain, in which reference TRBV5-1 and TRBJ2-5 provide the parts outside the CDR3, is KAGVTQTPRYLIKTRGQQVTLSCSPISGHRSVSWYQQTPGQGLQFLFEYFSETQRNKGNFPGRFSGRQFSNSRSEMNVSTLELGDSALYLCASRFTGSETQYFGPGTRLLVL.

Turning to this clonotype: A much more abundant neighbour one base away suggests this may be a read error. This chain uses TRBV6-1 with TRBJ2-3, with TRBD2 matching over 12 bases. Germline-derived CDR1 and CDR2 are MNHNS and SASEGT. This CDR3 is 14 amino acids long. The CDR3 protein is CANSRLAGVDTQYF. CDR3 sequence (DNA): TGTGCCAACAGTCGACTAGCGGGAGTAGATACGCAGTATTTT.

This clonotype was observed many times. The genes are TRBV7-9 and TRBJ2-7, with TRBD2 matching 10 bases. Germline V lookup: CDR1 SEHNR, CDR2 FQNEAQ (reference sequence). V trimming: 7 bases; J trimming: 1 base; junction bases outside the gene matches: 4. This CDR3 comprises 14 residues. The CDR3 region has the DNA TGTGCCAGCACCCCACTAGCGGGATCCTACGAGCAGTACTTC. Its protein product is CASTPLAGSYEQYF.

This clonotype was seen many times. The chain uses TRBV9 and TRBJ2-1, with D possibly being TRBD1 or TRBD2 (5 bases each). Germline V gene sequence: CDR1 SGDLS, CDR2 YYNGEE. The germline V and J ends were trimmed by 3 bases and 8 bases, with 18 bases remaining between them. The CDR3 spans 15 residues. The CDR3 region has the DNA TGTGCCAGCAGCGCGACAATGGGGGTTAGAGATGAGCAGTTCTTC. This sequence encodes CASSATMGVRDEQFF.

There are a few counts of this clonotype. This chain joins TRBV4-1 and TRBJ1-6; D is possibly TRBD1 (6 bases). From germline, CDR1 is MGHRA and CDR2 YSYEKL. The V and J ends lost 0 bases and 3 bases respectively, with 12 bases between them. CDR3 length: 17 amino acids. CDR3 sequence (DNA): TGCGCCAGCAGCCAAGACTCAGGGGCGAACTATAATTCACCCCTCCACTTT. This translates into CASSQDSGANYNSPLHF.

This clonotype appeared many times. V usage is TRBV9 and J usage is TRBJ1-1, with D unclear. The CDR3 consists of 15 residues. CDR1 and CDR2 (germline): SGDLS, YYNGEE. The V and J ends lost 3 bases and 6 bases respectively, with 18 bases between them. The CDR3 DNA follows: TGTGCCAGCAGCGCAAAAAACTACCTAGCGGCTGAAGCTTTCTTT. It is translated as CASSAKNYLAAEAFF.

CDR3 region: CASSSGTGITKQYF. The CDR3 DNA reads TGCGCCAGCAGCTCCGGGACAGGGATTACGAAGCAGTACTTC. The rearrangement links TRBV5-1 to TRBJ2-7; 9 bases map to TRBD1. This CDR3 is 14 amino acids long. V shed 3 bases and J 8 bases; nucleotides not matched to a gene: 9. CDR1 SGHRS and CDR2 YFSETQ come from the germline V gene.

Many counts were recorded for this clonotype. V is TRBV13 and J is TRBJ2-7; maybe TRBD2 (6 bases). Deletions cut 4 bases from V and 4 bases from J, with 11 bases between. The CDR3 totals 13 residues. Germline V lookup: CDR1 PRHDT, CDR2 FYEKMQ (reference sequence). The CDR3 sequence: CASSSLAAYEQYF. CDR3 bases: TGTGCCAGCAGCTCACTAGCCGCTTACGAGCAGTACTTC.

CDR3 nucleotide sequence: TGTGCCAGCAGTTTATTCGCCCCGGGACTAGGTACCAATGAGCAGTTCTTC. It encodes CASSLFAPGLGTNEQFF. The rearrangement uses TRBV27 and TRBJ2-1; TRBD2 matches at 8 bases. V dropped 1 base and J dropped 6; count of bases not matched to a gene: 11. The CDR3 length is 17 residues. From germline, CDR1 is MNHEY and CDR2 SMNVEV (reference sequence).